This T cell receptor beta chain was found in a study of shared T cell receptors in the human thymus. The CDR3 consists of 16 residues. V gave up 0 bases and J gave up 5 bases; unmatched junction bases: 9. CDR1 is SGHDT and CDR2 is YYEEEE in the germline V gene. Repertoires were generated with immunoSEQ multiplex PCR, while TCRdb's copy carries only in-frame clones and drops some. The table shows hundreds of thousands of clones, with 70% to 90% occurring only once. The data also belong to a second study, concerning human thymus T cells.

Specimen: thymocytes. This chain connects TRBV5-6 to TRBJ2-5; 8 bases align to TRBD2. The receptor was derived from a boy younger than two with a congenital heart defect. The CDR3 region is CASSLVWEREGETQYF. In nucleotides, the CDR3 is TGTGCCAGCAGCTTGGTGTGGGAACGGGAGGGGGAGACCCAGTACTTC.